This is a list of T cell receptor beta chains from one sample in a study of blood T cell repertoires in COVID-19. Sequencing was performed with immunoSEQ multiplex PCR; in TCRdb, only in-frame clones are kept and a portion is missing. The table lists about 220,000 clones, roughly 90% of them singletons, with around 15% in the top ten. Sample: PBMCs or T cells enriched from blood (not recorded which). Receptors originate from a man aged 30 to 39 who had been exposed to COVID-19. The CDR3 runs from the conserved cysteine through the conserved F or W. A D gene is named only where the DNA matches it firmly. Clone size is not always given. Where it is, it says once, few, many or a class for expanded clones.

j_call cdr3_length clone_size v_call d_call cdr3_aa cdr3_nt
TRBJ1-5 13 . TRBV6-5 . CASSYASGQPQHF TGTGCCAGCAGTTACGCTAGTGGTCAGCCCCAGCATTTT
TRBJ2-7 16 . TRBV7-8 . CASSNRPGTGLYEQYF TGTGCCAGCAGCAACCGGCCGGGGACGGGACTCTACGAGCAGTACTTC
TRBJ1-3 15 . TRBV7-2 . CASSAGRSSGNTIYF TGTGCCAGCAGCGCCGGCCGGAGCTCTGGAAACACCATATATTTT
TRBJ2-5 15 . TRBV6-2/TRBV6-3 . CASSYLRGGPKTQYF TGTGCCAGCAGTTACTTAAGGGGGGGGCCGAAGACCCAGTACTTC
TRBJ1-5 13 . TRBV28 . CASRTGRDQPQHF TGTGCCAGCAGAACAGGAAGGGATCAGCCCCAGCATTTT
TRBJ2-3 17 . TRBV10-3 TRBD2 CAISEILAGGSTDTQYF TGTGCCATCAGTGAGATCCTAGCGGGGGGTAGCACAGATACGCAGTATTTT
TRBJ2-1 15 . TRBV2 TRBD1 CASRVRQGAPNEQFF TGTGCCAGCAGGGTAAGACAGGGGGCGCCCAATGAGCAGTTCTTC
TRBJ2-2 17 . TRBV7-2 TRBD2 CASSLSSGGPGTGELFF TGTGCCAGCAGCCTGTCTAGCGGGGGGCCGGGGACCGGGGAGCTGTTTTTT
TRBJ2-3 18 . TRBV6-4 TRBD2 CASSDSPPGAGGVDTQYF TGTGCCAGCAGTGACTCCCCCCCTGGAGCGGGGGGTGTGGATACGCAGTATTTT
TRBJ2-6 15 . TRBV4-3 . CASSTGGLGANVLTF TGCGCCAGCAGCACCGGGGGGCTCGGGGCCAACGTCCTGACTTTC
TRBJ2-4 14 . TRBV9 . CASSVAASESIQYF TGTGCCAGCAGCGTAGCGGCTAGCGAAAGCATTCAGTACTTC
TRBJ1-5 15 . TRBV10-2 TRBD1 CASSPGGEGNQPQHF TGCGCCAGCAGCCCAGGGGGCGAAGGAAATCAGCCCCAGCATTTT
TRBJ2-3 19 . TRBV5-5 TRBD2 CASSLIFRGAGGPTDTQYF TGTGCCAGCAGCTTAATCTTCCGCGGAGCGGGGGGGCCCACAGATACGCAGTATTTT
TRBJ1-4 16 . TRBV4-2 . CASSHRDGATNEKLFF TGTGCCAGCAGCCATCGAGACGGAGCAACTAATGAAAAACTGTTTTTT
TRBJ2-3 17 . TRBV5-1 . CASSVTGGGIGTDTQYF TGCGCCAGCAGCGTCACGGGTGGGGGCATTGGCACAGATACGCAGTATTTT
TRBJ2-3 14 . TRBV5-6 . CASSLLVFTDTQYF TGTGCCAGCAGCCTCTTAGTGTTCACAGATACGCAGTATTTT
TRBJ2-2 14 once TRBV12-5 . CASDPGVNTGELFF TGTGCTAGTGACCCGGGGGTAAACACCGGGGAGCTGTTTTTT
TRBJ2-1 15 . TRBV7-6 TRBD2 CASSLPSGTLNEQFF TGTGCCAGCAGCCTACCTAGCGGCACCCTCAATGAGCAGTTCTTC
TRBJ1-1 13 . TRBV6-2/TRBV6-3 . CASSYAENTEAFF TGTGCCAGCAGTTATGCAGAGAACACTGAAGCTTTCTTT
TRBJ2-5 13 once TRBV25-1 . CASRQSGGETQYF TGTGCCAGCCGCCAGTCAGGAGGAGAGACCCAGTACTTC
TRBJ2-5 13 . TRBV6-1 . CASRSRNAETQYF TGTGCCAGCAGATCCAGGAATGCAGAGACCCAGTACTTC
TRBJ1-2 14 . TRBV5-1 . CASSLVRGDYGYTF TGCGCCAGCAGCTTGGTCCGGGGAGACTATGGCTACACCTTC
TRBJ1-2 14 . TRBV6-6 . CASSPTTGVGGYTF TGTGCCAGCAGTCCCACCACAGGCGTGGGCGGCTACACCTTC
TRBJ2-5 12 . TRBV2 TRBD2 CASGTSGETQYF TGTGCCAGCGGGACTAGTGGAGAGACCCAGTACTTC
TRBJ1-1 14 . TRBV11-2 TRBD1 CASSLDGTGGEAFF TGTGCCAGCAGCTTAGATGGGACAGGGGGGGAAGCTTTCTTT
TRBJ2-7 14 once TRBV6-2/TRBV6-3 TRBD2 CASSRLAAIDEQYF TGTGCCAGCAGTAGACTAGCGGCCATAGACGAGCAGTACTTC
TRBJ1-6 16 . TRBV4-1 TRBD1 CASSQDSGQGNSPLHF TGCGCCAGCAGCCAAGACTCGGGACAGGGCAATTCACCCCTCCACTTT
TRBJ1-6 13 . TRBV10-3 . CAISEGSNSPLHF TGTGCCATCAGTGAGGGCTCTAATTCACCCCTCCACTTT
TRBJ2-7 15 . TRBV7-9 TRBD2 CASSPGLAGGREQYF TGTGCCAGCAGCCCAGGACTAGCGGGGGGCCGCGAGCAGTACTTC
TRBJ1-6 14 . TRBV2 . CASSELQGHSPLHF TGTGCCAGCAGTGAACTACAGGGACATTCACCCCTCCACTTT
TRBJ2-2 16 . TRBV11-2 TRBD1 CASSPGTGGNTGELFF TGTGCCAGCAGCCCAGGGACAGGGGGCAACACCGGGGAGCTGTTTTTT
TRBJ2-7 14 . TRBV5-1 TRBD1 CASSSGTGVYEQYF TGCGCCAGCAGCTCGGGGACAGGGGTTTACGAGCAGTACTTC
TRBJ2-2 15 . TRBV2 . CASSDGRIDTGELFF TGTGCCAGCAGTGATGGGAGAATAGACACCGGGGAGCTGTTTTTT
TRBJ2-7 15 . TRBV11-2 TRBD2 CASSPRFAGVYEQYF TGTGCCAGCAGCCCCCGCTTTGCGGGAGTATACGAGCAGTACTTC
TRBJ1-2 12 . TRBV7-9 . CASNFWGVGYTF TGTGCCAGCAACTTCTGGGGGGTTGGCTACACCTTC
TRBJ2-3 16 . TRBV7-6 . CASSTHTGSPTDTQYF TGTGCCAGCAGTACTCATACAGGTTCCCCCACAGATACGCAGTATTTT
TRBJ1-1 13 . TRBV2 TRBD1 CASSRQGNTEAFF TGTGCCAGCAGTAGACAGGGGAACACTGAAGCTTTCTTT